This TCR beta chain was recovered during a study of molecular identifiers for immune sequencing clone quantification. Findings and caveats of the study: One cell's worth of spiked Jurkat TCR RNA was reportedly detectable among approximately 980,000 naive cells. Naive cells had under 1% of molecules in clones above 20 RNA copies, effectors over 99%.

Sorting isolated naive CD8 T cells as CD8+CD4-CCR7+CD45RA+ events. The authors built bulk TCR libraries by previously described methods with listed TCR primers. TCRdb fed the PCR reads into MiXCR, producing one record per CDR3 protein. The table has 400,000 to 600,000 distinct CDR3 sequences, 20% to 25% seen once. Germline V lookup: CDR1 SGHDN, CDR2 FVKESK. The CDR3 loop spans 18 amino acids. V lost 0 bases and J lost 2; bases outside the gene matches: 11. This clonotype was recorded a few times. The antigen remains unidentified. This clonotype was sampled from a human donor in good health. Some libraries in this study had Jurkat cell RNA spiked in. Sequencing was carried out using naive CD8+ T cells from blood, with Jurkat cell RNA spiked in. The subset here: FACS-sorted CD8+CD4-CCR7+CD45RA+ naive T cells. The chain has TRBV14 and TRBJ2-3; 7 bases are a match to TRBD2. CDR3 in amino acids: CASSQDWGGVTNTDTQYF. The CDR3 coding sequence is TGTGCCAGCAGCCAAGATTGGGGGGGAGTGACTAACACAGATACGCAGTATTTT.